The T cell receptor beta chain under discussion was sequenced for a study of T cell responses to AZD1222 COVID-19 vaccine. Study results and caveats: Donors were mostly white British, more females; clonal diversity possibly underestimated. Spike as a whole was targeted by vaccine-associated CD4 TCRs, dominant at 160-218 and 743-854. It was only after the peak T cell response that any repertoires were sampled. Nearly half of spike-specific TCRs reportedly go after variant regions that carry no mutations.

Worth noting for this clone: Antigen unknown.

TCRdb's copy holds only in-frame clones and misses some; the assay was immunoSEQ multiplex PCR. The repertoire holds approximately 110,000 clones, approximately 84% seen once, with about 7.8% in the top ten. The receptor comes from an adult in good health. The sequenced sample was peripheral blood, obtained on day 0 of AZD1222 vaccination.

The CDR3 region has the DNA TGTGCCAGCAGCTTTCGTGGGATGGGTTCCTACAATGAGCAGTTCTTC. Translated, it gives CASSFRGMGSYNEQFF. The gene calls are TRBV11-1 and TRBJ2-1; D gene ambiguous. Germline-derived CDR1 and CDR2 are SGHAT and FQDESV (reference sequence). The CDR3 runs to 16 residues. Trimming took 3 bases from V and 1 from J, leaving 13 bases between them.